This passage covers 10 T cell receptor beta chains from one sample sequenced in a study of response to subunit inactivated influenza vaccine. TCRdb processed the RT-PCR reads anew with MiXCR; each CDR3 protein has one entry. The data hold about 190,000 distinct CDR3 sequences, with about an eighth observed a single time. This specimen was CD8+ T cells sorted from PBMCs, taken about 5 days after vaccination. Receptors originate from a man in his fifties or sixties who received an inactivated influenza vaccine.

The V gene is TRBV15, the J gene TRBJ2-3; D not certain. The CDR3 extends over 18 amino acids. CDR1 and CDR2 (germline): LNHNV, YYDKDF (reference sequence). Trimming removed 4 bases from V and 2 bases from J, with 22 bases in between. The CDR3 DNA sequence: TGTGCCACCAGCACAACCATTAGCCGGACCAAATTCACAGATACGCAGTATTTT. Translated, it gives CATSTTISRTKFTDTQYF.

The table lists this clonotype with a few counts. The CDR3 nucleotides are TGTGCCAGTCTGAGCGGGAGTAACCACAATGAGCAGTTCTTC. It is translated as CASLSGSNHNEQFF. The chain carries TRBV27 and TRBJ2-1; 8 bases are a match to TRBD2. The CDR3 consists of 14 residues. With V trimmed by 9 bases and J by 5 bases, 9 bases remained unmatched. The germline gives CDR1 MNHEY, CDR2 SMNVEV (reference sequence).

The gene calls are TRBV15 and TRBJ2-7, with D hard to call. V gave up 0 bases and J gave up 2 bases, with 17 bases separating them. This CDR3 is 17 amino acids long. The germline V gene encodes CDR1 LNHNV and CDR2 YYDKDF (reference sequence). This CDR3 is CATSRDASPGLAYEQYF. As DNA, the CDR3 is TGTGCCACCAGCAGAGATGCGAGTCCGGGCCTCGCCTACGAGCAGTACTTC. The full variable domain, completed using reference TRBV15 and TRBJ2-7, is DAMVIQNPRYQVTQFGKPVTLSCSQTLNHNVMYWYQQKSSQAPKLLFHYYDKDFNNEADTPDNFQSRRPNTSFCFLDIRSPGLGDTAMYLCATSRDASPGLAYEQYFGPGTRLTVT.

This chain connects TRBV15 to TRBJ2-1, with 8 bases lining up with TRBD2. The CDR3 contains 16 residues. Germline V lookup: CDR1 LNHNV, CDR2 YYDKDF (reference sequence). V lost 8 bases and J lost 0; bases outside the gene matches: 9. The CDR3 is CATGTASGSSYNEQFF. The CDR3 DNA is TGTGCCACCGGGACCGCAAGCGGGAGCTCCTACAATGAGCAGTTCTTC.

The gene calls are TRBV15 and TRBJ2-1; D is ambiguous. Trimming left V 4 bases short and J 6 bases short, with 4 bases between. Per germline, CDR1 LNHNV and CDR2 YYDKDF (reference sequence). This CDR3 has 11 residues. CDR3 sequence: CATSIANEQFF. The CDR3 nucleotides read TGTGCCACCAGCATTGCCAATGAGCAGTTCTTC.

The chain combines TRBV9 with TRBJ2-3, with 10 nucleotides matching TRBD2. With V trimmed by 3 bases and J by 0 bases, 1 base remained unmatched. The CDR3 has 15 amino acids. Germline assignment: CDR1 SGDLS and CDR2 YYNGEE. The DNA for the CDR3 is TGTGCCAGCAGCGAGACTAGCGGGAGCACAGATACGCAGTATTTT. Its protein is CASSETSGSTDTQYF.

The genes are TRBV27 and TRBJ2-1; TRBD1 matches at 9 bases. Losses at the gene ends were 4 bases for V and 8 bases for J; bases not matched to a gene: 6. This CDR3 spans 14 amino acids. CDR1 MNHEY and CDR2 SMNVEV come from the germline V gene (reference sequence). The CDR3 bases are TGTGCCAGCAGTTCCGGACAGGGGATCGATGAGCAGTTCTTC. Translation: CASSSGQGIDEQFF.

The V and J genes are TRBV29-1 and TRBJ2-3; 8 bases line up with TRBD1. Germline loops: CDR1 SQVTM, CDR2 ANQGSEA. This CDR3 has 15 residues. The V and J ends lost 6 bases and 2 bases, in that order; junction bases with no gene match: 10. The CDR3 reads CSVVGTGLPTDTQYF. In DNA form, the CDR3 reads TGCAGCGTGGTAGGGACAGGCCTCCCCACAGATACGCAGTATTTT.

This clonotype has ten or more counts. This chain uses TRBV7-9 with TRBJ2-1; 7 bases align to TRBD2. The germline CDR1 and CDR2 sequences are SEHNR and FQNEAQ (reference sequence). The CDR3 has 11 residues. DNA for the CDR3: TGTGGGGGGGGCTCCTACAATGAGCAGTTCTTC. The encoded protein is CGGGSYNEQFF.

This chain uses TRBV5-1 with TRBJ1-5; 9 bases fit TRBD1. Germline lookup yields CDR1 SGHRS and CDR2 YFSETQ. With V trimmed by 4 bases and J by 3 bases, 5 bases remained unmatched. CDR3 length equals 15 residues. The CDR3 is CASSETGGFNQPQHF. The DNA for the CDR3 is TGCGCCAGCAGCGAGACAGGGGGGTTCAATCAGCCCCAGCATTTT.